Below, 24 T cell receptor beta chains from the same sample are listed, as sequenced in a study of cytomegalovirus exposure and HLA in healthy donors. PCR was performed using 60 Vbeta and 13 Jbeta primers. The repertoire was sequenced with immunoSEQ multiplex PCR; TCRdb's copy has only in-frame clones and lacks some. The sample includes some 140,000 clones, roughly 72% of them seen just once. The sequenced sample consisted of PBMCs. These receptors originate from a man aged 30 to 45 in good health and CMV-seronegative.

This chain connects TRBV7-2 to TRBJ2-3; 8 bases match TRBD2. V lost 3 bases and J lost 1; bases outside the gene matches: 0. The CDR3 sequence is 14 residues long. Germline CDR1 SGHTA, CDR2 FQGNSA. The CDR3 loop is CASSLGLGTDTQYF. The DNA for the CDR3 is TGTGCCAGCAGCTTGGGACTAGGCACAGATACGCAGTATTTT.

The chain carries TRBV2 and TRBJ1-4; unclear D gene. V lost 3 bases and J 8 bases, leaving 13 bases between the germline ends. The length of the CDR3 is 14 residues. Germline V gives CDR1 SNHLY, CDR2 FYNNEI. The CDR3 is CASSDRLVREKLFF. The CDR3 bases are TGTGCCAGCAGTGACCGCTTGGTACGGGAAAAACTGTTTTTT.

This chain links TRBV6-5 with TRBJ1-2, with TRBD1 identical over 7 bases. V shed 3 bases, J shed 8 bases, and the junction held 3 bases outside the gene matches. The CDR3 totals 12 residues. Germline V CDR1 and CDR2: MNHEY, SVGAGI. The CDR3 sequence: CASSYAGGGYTF. In DNA form, the CDR3 reads TGTGCCAGCAGTTATGCAGGGGGAGGCTACACCTTC.

The rearrangement joins TRBV4-3 to TRBJ2-1; D may be TRBD1 (6 bases). Germline lookup yields CDR1 LGHNA and CDR2 YSLEER. Deletions cut 0 bases from V and 8 bases from J, with 14 bases between. The length of the CDR3 is 15 residues. The chain's CDR3 is CASSQEGAMADEQFF. CDR3 coding DNA: TGCGCCAGCAGCCAAGAGGGGGCGATGGCCGATGAGCAGTTCTTC.

The rearrangement uses TRBV29-1 and TRBJ1-6; D call uncertain. CDR1 and CDR2 (germline): SQVTM, ANQGSEA. The CDR3 spans 13 residues. V lost 1 base and J 14 bases, leaving 15 bases between the germline ends. CDR3 in DNA: TGCAGCGTTGAAGTTGCGAGCGACGGAACCCTCCACTTT. This gives the protein CSVEVASDGTLHF.

The chain combines TRBV5-1 with TRBJ1-4; 9 positions agree with TRBD1. The V and J ends lost 0 bases and 5 bases, in that order; junction bases with no gene match: 2. From germline, CDR1 is SGHRS and CDR2 YFSETQ. This CDR3 comprises 15 residues. The CDR3 loop is CASSLGDRANEKLFF. The CDR3 nucleotides are TGCGCCAGCAGCTTGGGGGACAGGGCGAATGAAAAACTGTTTTTT. The full variable domain, completed using reference TRBV5-1 and TRBJ1-4, is KAGVTQTPRYLIKTRGQQVTLSCSPISGHRSVSWYQQTPGQGLQFLFEYFSETQRNKGNFPGRFSGRQFSNSRSEMNVSTLELGDSALYLCASSLGDRANEKLFFGSGTQLSVL.

This clone was picked up one time. This sequence joins TRBV4-3 and TRBJ1-4; 8 bases match TRBD1. J was trimmed by 8 bases and V by 0 bases; bases with no gene match: 8. The CDR3 is 16 residues long. The germline gives CDR1 LGHNA, CDR2 YSLEER. CDR3 residues: CASSQEMEQGEEKLFF. The CDR3 nucleotides read TGCGCCAGCAGCCAAGAAATGGAACAGGGGGAGGAAAAACTGTTTTTT.

This clone has more than one count but fewer than ten. The V call is TRBV13, the J call TRBJ1-1, with 10 positions matching TRBD1. The V and J ends lost 5 bases and 0 bases, in that order; junction bases with no gene match: 6. Germline V CDR1 and CDR2: PRHDT, FYEKMQ (reference sequence). The CDR3 is 16 residues long. The CDR3 loop is CASSTRDRGMNTEAFF. The CDR3 bases are TGTGCCAGCAGCACCCGGGACAGGGGTATGAACACTGAAGCTTTCTTT. Complete variable domain (other parts from reference TRBV13 and TRBJ1-1): AAGVIQSPRHLIKEKRETATLKCYPIPRHDTVYWYQQGPGQDPQFLISFYEKMQSDKGSIPDRFSAQQFSDYHSELNMSSLELGDSALYFCASSTRDRGMNTEAFFGQGTRLTVV.

In DNA form, the CDR3 reads TGTGCCAGCTCAGGGGAGTTAAGCTCCTACGAGCAGTACTTC. It codes for CASSGELSSYEQYF. The chain couples TRBV18 to TRBJ2-7, with TRBD2 as a possible D gene (5 bases). Germline CDR1 KGHSH, CDR2 LQKENI. V shed 5 bases and J shed 0 bases, with 11 bases lying between them. The CDR3 totals 14 residues. Full variable domain (remainder filled in from reference TRBV18 and TRBJ2-7): NAGVMQNPRHLVRRRGQEARLRCSPMKGHSHVYWYRQLPEEGLKFMVYLQKENIIDESGMPKERFSAEFPKEGPSILRIQQVVRGDSAAYFCASSGELSSYEQYFGPGTRLTVT.

This chain links TRBV4-3 with TRBJ1-4, with no clear D. The CDR3 spans 16 residues. Germline values: CDR1 LGHNA, CDR2 YSLEER. The V end lost 4 bases, the J end lost 6 bases, and 18 bases lay between the germline ends. CDR3 in DNA: TGCGCCAGCAGCCTCGGTTTAGGTCGAGGAGATGAAAAACTGTTTTTT. Its translation: CASSLGLGRGDEKLFF.

This clone was found once. A junction end diverges from the germline sequence, so it may reflect a read error. This chain joins TRBV30 and TRBJ1-5; 9 nucleotides match TRBD1. The CDR3 is made up of 15 amino acids. Germline V CDR1 and CDR2: GTSNPN, SVGIG (reference sequence). The CDR3 protein is CAWSVGDRANQPQNF. Here the CDR3 DNA reads TGTGCCTGGAGTGTGGGGGACAGGGCGAATCAGCCCCAGAATTTT.

This clone was detected a few times. At the DNA level, this CDR3 is encoded by other sequences in the same sample as well. The rearrangement links TRBV4-3 to TRBJ1-2; 8 bases agree with TRBD1. Trimming at V came to 0 bases and at J to 5 bases, leaving 5 bases not matched to a gene. The germline CDR1 and CDR2 sequences are LGHNA and YSLEER. The CDR3 length is 15 residues. The CDR3 bases are TGCGCCAGCAGCCAAGATTCCGGGACAGGATATGGCTACACCTTC. As protein: CASSQDSGTGYGYTF.

V usage is TRBV4-2 and J usage is TRBJ2-5; D may be TRBD1 (6 bases). With the DNA end fitting TRBJ2-7 better, the J assignment may be wrong. The CDR3 runs 14 residues. Per germline, CDR1 LGHNA and CDR2 YNFKEQ. The CDR3 bases are TGTGCCAGCAGCCAAGTCTCAGGGGCGCACGAGCAGTACTTC. It specifies CASSQVSGAHEQYF.

The V gene is TRBV4-3, the J gene TRBJ2-7; TRBD1 is a possible D gene (6 bases). The CDR3 contains 15 residues. V dropped 0 bases and J dropped 4 bases, with 13 bases sitting between them. Germline loops: CDR1 LGHNA, CDR2 YSLEER. The CDR3 sequence is CASSQDPGAPYEQYF. In DNA, the CDR3 is TGCGCCAGCAGCCAAGATCCAGGGGCACCTTACGAGCAGTACTTC.

This chain uses TRBV5-1 with TRBJ2-6; 12 nucleotides match TRBD1. Trimming removed 3 bases from V and 4 bases from J; junction bases left unmatched: 2. The germline V gene encodes CDR1 SGHRS and CDR2 YFSETQ. There are 16 residues in the CDR3. The DNA for the CDR3 is TGCGCCAGCAGCTGGGACAGGGGGCCAGGGGCCAACGTCCTGACTTTC. This sequence encodes CASSWDRGPGANVLTF.

The chain employs TRBV7-9 and TRBJ2-5, with D possibly TRBD1 on 6 matching bases. V dropped 8 bases and J dropped 5 bases, with 12 bases sitting between them. Germline V gene data show CDR1 as SEHNR and CDR2 as FQNEAQ (reference sequence). CDR3 length: 12 amino acids. Here the CDR3 reads CASHRDVETQYF. DNA for the CDR3: TGTGCCAGCCACAGGGATGTGGAGACCCAGTACTTC.

This clone was counted between two and nine times. The rearrangement uses TRBV5-1 and TRBJ2-7, with 10 bases lining up with TRBD2. The V gene end was trimmed by 3 bases and the J gene end by 0 bases; junction bases not matched to a gene: 6. The CDR3 has 16 residues. Germline CDR1 reads SGHRS; CDR2 reads YFSETQ. CDR3 sequence reads: CASSYSLAGSSYEQYF. The CDR3 nucleotides read TGCGCCAGCAGCTACTCACTAGCGGGAAGCTCCTACGAGCAGTACTTC.

The chain joins TRBV4-2 to TRBJ2-5; the match to TRBD2 covers 8 bases. Germline V gene sequence: CDR1 LGHNA, CDR2 YNFKEQ. J was trimmed by 7 bases and V by 0 bases; bases with no gene match: 7. This CDR3 is 15 amino acids long. CDR3 coding DNA: TGTGCCAGCAGCCAAGATAGGAGCGGGGGCGCGACCCAGTACTTC. Protein product: CASSQDRSGGATQYF.

Only one count was recorded for this clone. The rearrangement links TRBV9 to TRBJ2-5, with 10 bases that match TRBD2. The CDR3 is 17 residues long. From germline, CDR1 is SGDLS and CDR2 YYNGEE. V lost 0 bases to trimming and J lost 7 bases; unmatched junction nucleotides: 12. The CDR3 loop reads CASSVDGSGGPGRTQYF. CDR3 coding DNA: TGTGCCAGCAGCGTAGACGGTAGCGGGGGGCCAGGTCGGACCCAGTACTTC.

The J gene is TRBJ2-5, the V gene TRBV19, with 8 bases fitting TRBD1. Germline V CDR1 and CDR2: LNHDA, SQIVND (reference sequence). The junction had 1 base not matched to a gene; V was cut back by 1 base and J by 3 bases. The length of the CDR3 is 14 residues. CDR3 amino acids: CASSIGTGKETQYF. The CDR3 DNA is TGTGCCAGTAGTATAGGGACAGGGAAAGAGACCCAGTACTTC.

This clone was picked up a small number of times. The genes are TRBV28 and TRBJ2-7, with TRBD2 matching over 11 bases. The CDR3 extends over 16 amino acids. The ends lost 6 bases at V and 2 bases at J; junction bases unmatched: 9. Germline CDR1 MDHEN, CDR2 SYDVKM. The CDR3 here is CASRGLAGGQAYEQYF. CDR3 nucleotide sequence: TGTGCCAGCAGAGGGCTAGCGGGGGGCCAGGCCTACGAGCAGTACTTC.

This chain links TRBV9 with TRBJ1-4; D is uncertain. The CDR3 spans 14 residues. In germline, CDR1 is SGDLS, CDR2 YYNGEE. Deletions cut 4 bases from V and 6 bases from J, with 13 bases between. The DNA for the CDR3 is TGTGCCAGCAGCCCCGACGCCGAGGATGAAAAACTGTTTTTT. This codes for CASSPDAEDEKLFF. Combining the CDR3 with reference TRBV9 and TRBJ1-4 gives the whole variable domain DSGVTQTPKHLITATGQRVTLRCSPRSGDLSVYWYQQSLDQGLQFLIQYYNGEERAKGNILERFSAQQFPDLHSELNLSSLELGDSALYFCASSPDAEDEKLFFGSGTQLSVL.

This chain joins TRBV19 and TRBJ1-1; no firm D call. V lost 4 bases and J 6 bases, leaving 9 bases between the germline ends. This CDR3 is 12 amino acids long. Germline V gene lookup returns CDR1 LNHDA and CDR2 SQIVND (reference sequence). The CDR3 spells CASSTLTAEAFF. CDR3 coding DNA: TGTGCCAGTAGTACTTTGACTGCTGAAGCTTTCTTT.

The chain is built from TRBV18 and TRBJ1-6, with D tentatively TRBD1 (6 bases). Germline CDR1 KGHSH, CDR2 LQKENI. V was pared by 4 bases and J by 5 bases, with 12 bases between. This CDR3 has 15 residues. CDR3: CASSRGQKDNSPLHF. The DNA of the CDR3 is TGTGCCAGCTCACGAGGACAGAAAGATAATTCACCCCTCCACTTT.